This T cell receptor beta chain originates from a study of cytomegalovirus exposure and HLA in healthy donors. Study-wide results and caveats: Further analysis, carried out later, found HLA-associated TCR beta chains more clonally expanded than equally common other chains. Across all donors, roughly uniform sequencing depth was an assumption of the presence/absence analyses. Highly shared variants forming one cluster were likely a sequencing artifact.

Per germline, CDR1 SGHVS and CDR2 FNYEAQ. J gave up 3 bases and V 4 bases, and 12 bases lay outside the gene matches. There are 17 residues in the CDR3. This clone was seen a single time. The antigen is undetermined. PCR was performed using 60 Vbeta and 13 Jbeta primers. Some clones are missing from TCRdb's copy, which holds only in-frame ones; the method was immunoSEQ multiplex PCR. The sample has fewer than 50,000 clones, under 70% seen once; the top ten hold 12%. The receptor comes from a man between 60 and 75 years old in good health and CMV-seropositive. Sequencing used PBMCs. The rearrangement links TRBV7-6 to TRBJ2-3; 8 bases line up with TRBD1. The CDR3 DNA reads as TGTGCCAGCAGCTCCCGCGGACAGGGAATAACTACAGATACGCAGTATTTT. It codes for CASSSRGQGITTDTQYF.